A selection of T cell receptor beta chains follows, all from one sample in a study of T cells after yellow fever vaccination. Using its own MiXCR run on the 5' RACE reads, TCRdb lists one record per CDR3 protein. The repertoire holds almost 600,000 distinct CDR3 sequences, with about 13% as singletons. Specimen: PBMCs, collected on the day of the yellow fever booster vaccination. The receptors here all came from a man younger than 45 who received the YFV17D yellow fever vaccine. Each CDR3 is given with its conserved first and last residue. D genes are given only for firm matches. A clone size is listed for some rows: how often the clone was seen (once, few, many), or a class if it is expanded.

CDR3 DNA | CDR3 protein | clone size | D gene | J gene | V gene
TGCAGCGTTGATTCGGGGGTTGATGAGCAGTTCTTC | CSVDSGVDEQFF | few | . | TRBJ2-1 | TRBV29-1
TGCAGCTGGGGCCAGGCGCCGGGCATTCAGCCCCAGCATTTT | CSWGQAPGIQPQHF | . | . | TRBJ1-5 | TRBV29-1
TGTGCCAGCAGCGAGGTCGGCCCCCAGCATTTT | CASSEVGPQHF | . | . | TRBJ1-5 | TRBV7-2
TGTGCCAGCTCACATAGACAGCAAGAGACCCAGTACTTC | CASSHRQQETQYF | . | . | TRBJ2-5 | TRBV18
TGCAGTGCGCAAAACTCGGACAGCCCGGGCAATGAGCAGTTCTTC | CSAQNSDSPGNEQFF | . | . | TRBJ2-1 | TRBV20-1
TGTGCCAGCAGTTTACGAGAAATCAATGAGCAGTTCTTC | CASSLREINEQFF | . | . | TRBJ2-1 | TRBV6-2/TRBV6-3
TGTGCCAGCAGAGGGACTAGCGGGAGTGGGCCCTACAATGAGCAGTTCTTC | CASRGTSGSGPYNEQFF | many | TRBD2 | TRBJ2-1 | TRBV12-3/TRBV12-4
TGTGCCAGTAACCCCGGAGGGGAGATACAGTACTTC | CASNPGGEIQYF | . | . | TRBJ2-7 | TRBV19
TGTGCCAGCAGCGTTAGCGGGAGGGAATCCTACAATGAGCAGTTCTTC | CASSVSGRESYNEQFF | few | TRBD2 | TRBJ2-1 | TRBV7-2
TGTGCCAGCAGGGACGACAGGAATACGCAGTATTTT | CASRDDRNTQYF | . | . | TRBJ2-3 | TRBV12-3/TRBV12-4
TGCAGTGCTAGAGATTTGGGCCGAGCCTACAATGAGCAGTTCTTC | CSARDLGRAYNEQFF | many | . | TRBJ2-1 | TRBV20-1
TGTGCCAGCAGCCCAGTGGGTTTAGCGGCAGATACGCAGTATTTT | CASSPVGLAADTQYF | . | . | TRBJ2-3 | TRBV7-2
TGTGCCAGCAGCTTGACTAGCGGGAGCAGGTTGAATGAGCAGTTCTTC | CASSLTSGSRLNEQFF | . | TRBD2 | TRBJ2-1 | TRBV7-2
TGCAGTGCTGCCCAGAGGCAGGCGAGCACAGATACGCAGTATTTT | CSAAQRQASTDTQYF | few | . | TRBJ2-3 | TRBV20-1
TGTGCCAGCAGCTCCGCCCGACTAGGACAGTACTTC | CASSSARLGQYF | . | . | TRBJ2-5 | TRBV7-2
TGTGCCAGCGGACAGACGGCGAACACCGGGGAGCTGTTTTTT | CASGQTANTGELFF | . | . | TRBJ2-2 | TRBV19
TGTGCCACCAGCAGAGCAGGACAGGGGGGGGAGACCCAGTACTTC | CATSRAGQGGETQYF | few | TRBD1 | TRBJ2-5 | TRBV15
TGCAGTGCTAGACGTGGCTACAGTAACAATGAGCAGTTCTTC | CSARRGYSNNEQFF | . | . | TRBJ2-1 | TRBV20-1
TGTGCCAGCAGCTACACCCCGGGGAACACTGAAGCTTTCTTT | CASSYTPGNTEAFF | . | . | TRBJ1-1 | TRBV7-2
TGTGCCAGCAGCCTAGGGACAGGGGGGATGAACACTGAAGCTTTCTTT | CASSLGTGGMNTEAFF | many | TRBD1 | TRBJ1-1 | TRBV14
TGCAGCGTTGCAACCCAGGGGGCGGTCGGGGTTTTT | CSVATQGAVGVF | . | TRBD1 | TRBJ1-4 | TRBV29-1
TGTGCCAGCAGCAGACAGGGGTCCTCTGGAAACACCATATATTTT | CASSRQGSSGNTIYF | . | TRBD1 | TRBJ1-3 | TRBV7-2
TGTGCCAGCAGCTTATCCGCGGCTAGCGGCTCCTACGAGCAGTACTTC | CASSLSAASGSYEQYF | . | TRBD2 | TRBJ2-7 | TRBV7-3
TGTGCCAGCAGTTTCCGAGAGAACACTGAAGCTTTCTTT | CASSFRENTEAFF | few | . | TRBJ1-1 | TRBV12-3/TRBV12-4
TGTGCCAGCAGCCGGACAAGGAACACTGAAGCTTTCTTT | CASSRTRNTEAFF | many | . | TRBJ1-1 | TRBV7-3
TGCAGTGTTGGACCTGTCAGCAATCAGCCCCAGCATTTT | CSVGPVSNQPQHF | few | . | TRBJ1-5 | TRBV20-1
TGCGCCAGCATGGGGGTCACAGATACGCAGTATTTT | CASMGVTDTQYF | . | . | TRBJ2-3 | TRBV5-1
TGTGCCAGCAGTTACCCACTACAGGGGGTAGTCAATGAGCAGTTCTTC | CASSYPLQGVVNEQFF | . | TRBD1 | TRBJ2-1 | TRBV28
TGTGCCAGCAGCCCTCAGGTTAGCGGGGGCACAGATACGCAGTATTTT | CASSPQVSGGTDTQYF | . | TRBD2 | TRBJ2-3 | TRBV7-6
TGCAGCGTCCCCCTAGCGGGCCAAGAGACCCAGTACTTC | CSVPLAGQETQYF | few | TRBD2 | TRBJ2-5 | TRBV29-1
TGCAGTGCTAGGGACAGGGGGTCGGAGACCCAGTACTTC | CSARDRGSETQYF | . | TRBD1 | TRBJ2-5 | TRBV20-1
TGTGCCAGCAGCTCGGACATGCAACGAAATACGCAGTATTTT | CASSSDMQRNTQYF | . | . | TRBJ2-3 | TRBV5-5
TGTGCCAGCAGCCCACCAGGACGCAGGGACAATGAGCAGTTCTTC | CASSPPGRRDNEQFF | few | . | TRBJ2-1 | TRBV4-2